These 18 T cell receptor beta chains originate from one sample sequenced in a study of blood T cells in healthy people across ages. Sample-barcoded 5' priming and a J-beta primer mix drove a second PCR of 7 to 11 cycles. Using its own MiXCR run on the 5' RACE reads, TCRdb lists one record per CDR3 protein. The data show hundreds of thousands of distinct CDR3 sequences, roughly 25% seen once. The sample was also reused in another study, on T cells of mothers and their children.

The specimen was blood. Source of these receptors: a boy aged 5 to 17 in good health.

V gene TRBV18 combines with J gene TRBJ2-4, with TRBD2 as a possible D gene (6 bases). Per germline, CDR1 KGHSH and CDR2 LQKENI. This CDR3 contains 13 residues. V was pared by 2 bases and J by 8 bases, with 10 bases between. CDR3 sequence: CASSPAPGDIQYF. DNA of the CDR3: TGTGCCAGCTCACCAGCCCCGGGGGACATTCAGTACTTC.

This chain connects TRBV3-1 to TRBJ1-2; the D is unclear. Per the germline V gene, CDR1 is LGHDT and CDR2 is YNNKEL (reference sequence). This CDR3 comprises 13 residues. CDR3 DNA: TGTGTCTGCAGCCAAGTGGCATTTGGTGGCTACACCTTC. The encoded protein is CVCSQVAFGGYTF.

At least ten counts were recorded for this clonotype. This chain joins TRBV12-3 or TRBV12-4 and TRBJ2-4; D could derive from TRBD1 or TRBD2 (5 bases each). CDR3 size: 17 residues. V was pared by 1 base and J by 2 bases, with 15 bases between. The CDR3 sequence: CASSLGGSKETKNIQYF. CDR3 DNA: TGTGCCAGCAGTTTAGGGGGGAGTAAGGAAACCAAAAACATTCAGTACTTC.

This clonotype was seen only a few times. The CDR3 sequence is CASSFLGTPLETQYF. In DNA form, the CDR3 reads TGTGCCAGCAGCTTTCTCGGGACACCTTTGGAGACCCAGTACTTC. V usage is TRBV5-5 and J usage is TRBJ2-5; TRBD1 might be the D (6 bases). V was clipped by 2 bases and J by 5 bases, with 16 bases between them. CDR3 size: 15 residues. Germline CDR1 is SGHKS and CDR2 is YYEKEE (reference sequence).

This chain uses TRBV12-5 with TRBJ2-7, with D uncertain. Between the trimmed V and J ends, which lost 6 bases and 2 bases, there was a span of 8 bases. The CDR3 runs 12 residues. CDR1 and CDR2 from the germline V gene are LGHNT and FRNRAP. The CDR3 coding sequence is TGTGCTAGTGGGAGCCTTCCCTACGAGCAGTACTTC. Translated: CASGSLPYEQYF.

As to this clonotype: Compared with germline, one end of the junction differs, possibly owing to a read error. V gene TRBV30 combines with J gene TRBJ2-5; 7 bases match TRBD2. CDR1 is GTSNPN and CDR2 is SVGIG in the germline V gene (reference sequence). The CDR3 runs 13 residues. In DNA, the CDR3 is TGTGCCTGGAGTGTAAGCGGGAAAGAGACCCAGCACTTC. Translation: CAWSVSGKETQHF.

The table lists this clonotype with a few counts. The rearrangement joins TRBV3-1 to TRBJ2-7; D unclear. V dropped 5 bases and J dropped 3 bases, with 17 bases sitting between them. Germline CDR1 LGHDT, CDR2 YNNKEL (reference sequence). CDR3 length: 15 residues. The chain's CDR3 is CASSTPADGNYEQYF. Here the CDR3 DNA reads TGTGCCAGCAGCACCCCGGCGGACGGTAACTACGAGCAGTACTTC.

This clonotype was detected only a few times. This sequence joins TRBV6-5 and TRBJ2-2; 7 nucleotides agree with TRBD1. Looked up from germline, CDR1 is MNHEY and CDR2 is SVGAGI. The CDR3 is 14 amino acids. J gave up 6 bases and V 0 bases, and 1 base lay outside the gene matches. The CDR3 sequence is CASSYSTGPGELFF. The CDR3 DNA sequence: TGTGCCAGCAGTTACTCGACAGGGCCCGGGGAGCTGTTTTTT.

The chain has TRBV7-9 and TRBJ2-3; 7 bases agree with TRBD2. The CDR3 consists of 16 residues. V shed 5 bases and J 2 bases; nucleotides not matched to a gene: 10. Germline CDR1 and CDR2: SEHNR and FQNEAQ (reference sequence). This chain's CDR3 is CASSPGSGGFTDTQYF. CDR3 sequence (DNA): TGTGCCAGCAGCCCTGGTTCGGGGGGATTCACAGATACGCAGTATTTT.

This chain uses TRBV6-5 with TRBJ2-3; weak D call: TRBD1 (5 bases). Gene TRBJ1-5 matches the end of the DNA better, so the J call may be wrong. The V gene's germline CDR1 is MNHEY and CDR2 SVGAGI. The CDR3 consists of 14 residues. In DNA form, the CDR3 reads TGTGCCAGCAGCCCCGACAGTTTTGGAGGGCCCCAGCATTTT. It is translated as CASSPDSFGGPQHF.

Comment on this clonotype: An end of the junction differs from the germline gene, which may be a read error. The CDR3 region is CTSSTREAGELFF. The CDR3 nucleotides read TGTACCAGCAGTACTCGGGAGGCCGGGGAGCTGTTTTTT. This chain connects TRBV12-3 or TRBV12-4 to TRBJ2-2; 7 bases line up with TRBD2. The CDR3 runs to 13 residues.

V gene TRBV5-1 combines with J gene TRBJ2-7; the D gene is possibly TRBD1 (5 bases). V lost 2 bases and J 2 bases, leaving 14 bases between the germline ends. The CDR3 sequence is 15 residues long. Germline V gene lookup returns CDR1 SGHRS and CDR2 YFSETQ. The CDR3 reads CASSFNSQGAYEQYF. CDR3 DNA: TGCGCCAGCAGCTTTAACTCCCAAGGGGCCTACGAGCAGTACTTC. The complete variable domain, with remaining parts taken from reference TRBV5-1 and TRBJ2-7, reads KAGVTQTPRYLIKTRGQQVTLSCSPISGHRSVSWYQQTPGQGLQFLFEYFSETQRNKGNFPGRFSGRQFSNSRSEMNVSTLELGDSALYLCASSFNSQGAYEQYFGPGTRLTVT.

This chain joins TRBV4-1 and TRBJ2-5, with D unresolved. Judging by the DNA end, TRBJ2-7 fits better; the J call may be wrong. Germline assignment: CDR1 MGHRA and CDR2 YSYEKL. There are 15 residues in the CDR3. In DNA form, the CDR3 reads TGCGCCAGCAGCCAAGAAGGGATCGGCTCCTACGAGCAGTACTTC. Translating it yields CASSQEGIGSYEQYF.

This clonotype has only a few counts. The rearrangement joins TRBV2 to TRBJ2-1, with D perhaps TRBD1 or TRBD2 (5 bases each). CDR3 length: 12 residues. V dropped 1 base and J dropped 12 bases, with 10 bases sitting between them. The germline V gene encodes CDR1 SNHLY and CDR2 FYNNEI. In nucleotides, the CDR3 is TGTGCCAGCAGTGAAGGGGGGTGGGTGCAGTTCTTC. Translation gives CASSEGGWVQFF. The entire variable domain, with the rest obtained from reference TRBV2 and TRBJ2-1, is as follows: EPEVTQTPSHQVTQMGQEVILRCVPISNHLYFYWYRQILGQKVEFLVSFYNNEISEKSEIFDDQFSVERPDGSNFTLKIRSTKLEDSAMYFCASSEGGWVQFFGPGTRLTVL.

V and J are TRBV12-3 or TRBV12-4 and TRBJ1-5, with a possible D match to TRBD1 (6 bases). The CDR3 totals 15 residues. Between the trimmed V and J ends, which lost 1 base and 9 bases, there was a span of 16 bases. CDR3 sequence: CASSLVLRGRVPQHF. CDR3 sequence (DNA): TGTGCCAGCAGTTTAGTTCTCAGGGGAAGAGTGCCCCAGCATTTT.

In DNA form, the CDR3 reads TGTGCCAGCAGCATGTTACAGACATTCTCGGGGTACGAGCAGTACTTC. Its translation is CASSMLQTFSGYEQYF. This chain connects TRBV7-8 to TRBJ2-7; TRBD2 is a possible D gene (5 bases). Trimming removed 5 bases from V and 4 bases from J, with 21 bases in between. Germline-derived CDR1 and CDR2 are SGHVS and FQNEAQ. This CDR3 comprises 16 residues.

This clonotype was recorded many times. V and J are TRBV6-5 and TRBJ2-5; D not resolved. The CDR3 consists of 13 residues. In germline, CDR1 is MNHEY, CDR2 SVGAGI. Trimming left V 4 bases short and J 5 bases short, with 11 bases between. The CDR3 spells CASSSPARETQYF. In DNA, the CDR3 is TGTGCCAGCAGTTCACCGGCCCGGGAGACCCAGTACTTC.

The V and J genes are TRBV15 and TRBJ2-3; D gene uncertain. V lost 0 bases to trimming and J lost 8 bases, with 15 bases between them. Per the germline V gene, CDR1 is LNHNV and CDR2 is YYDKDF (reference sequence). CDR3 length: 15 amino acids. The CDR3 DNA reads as TGTGCCACCAGCAGAGATCGATTCAGTCCGATTACGCAGTATTTT. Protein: CATSRDRFSPITQYF.